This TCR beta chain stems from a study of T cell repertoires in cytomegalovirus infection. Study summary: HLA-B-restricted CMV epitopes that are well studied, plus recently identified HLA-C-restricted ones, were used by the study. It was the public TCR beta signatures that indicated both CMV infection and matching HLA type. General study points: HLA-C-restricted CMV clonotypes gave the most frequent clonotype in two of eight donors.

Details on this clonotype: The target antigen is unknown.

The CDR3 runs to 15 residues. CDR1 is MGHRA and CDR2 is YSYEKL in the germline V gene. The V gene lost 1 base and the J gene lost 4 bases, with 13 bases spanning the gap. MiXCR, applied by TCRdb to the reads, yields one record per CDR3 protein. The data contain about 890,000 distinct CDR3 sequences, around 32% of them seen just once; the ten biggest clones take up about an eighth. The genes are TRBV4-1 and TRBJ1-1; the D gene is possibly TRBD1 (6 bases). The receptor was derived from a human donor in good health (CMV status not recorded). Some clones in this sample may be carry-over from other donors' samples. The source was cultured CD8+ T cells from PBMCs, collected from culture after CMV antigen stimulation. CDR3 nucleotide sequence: TGCGCCAGCAGCCAAGGGGGGCAGGTTGGCACTGAAGCTTTCTTT. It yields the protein CASSQGGQVGTEAFF.